The rows below give T cell receptor beta chains drawn from one sample of a study of T cell responses to AZD1222 COVID-19 vaccine. Clones were sequenced by immunoSEQ multiplex PCR, and TCRdb holds only the in-frame ones, with some missing. Of roughly 140,000 clones listed, almost 95% are singletons. This specimen was peripheral blood, taken 28 days after the second AZD1222 dose. All receptors derive from an adult who received the AZD1222 COVID-19 vaccine. Each CDR3 is given with its conserved first and last residue. Fields, in order: V gene, clone size, J gene, CDR3 length, D gene, CDR3 protein, CDR3 DNA. D genes are given only for firm matches. Expanded clones get a size class; other rows say once, few or many, or leave the size out.

V gene: TRBV2; clone size: .; J gene: TRBJ2-1; CDR3 length: 19; D gene: .; CDR3 protein: CASSDPTGRVSSSYNEQFF; CDR3 DNA: TGTGCCAGCAGTGACCCCACAGGGCGGGTCTCCAGCTCCTACAATGAGCAGTTCTTC
V gene: TRBV9; clone size: .; J gene: TRBJ2-1; CDR3 length: 15; D gene: TRBD2; CDR3 protein: CASSPSGGSYNEQFF; CDR3 DNA: TGTGCCAGCAGCCCGAGCGGGGGGTCCTACAATGAGCAGTTCTTC
V gene: TRBV27; clone size: .; J gene: TRBJ2-1; CDR3 length: 11; D gene: .; CDR3 protein: CASGGYNEQFF; CDR3 DNA: TGTGCCAGCGGGGGGTACAATGAGCAGTTCTTC
V gene: TRBV19; clone size: .; J gene: TRBJ1-1; CDR3 length: 16; D gene: .; CDR3 protein: CASTSSRLTLNTEAFF; CDR3 DNA: TGTGCCAGTACCTCATCGAGGCTGACCTTGAACACTGAAGCTTTCTTT
V gene: TRBV15; clone size: once; J gene: TRBJ1-2; CDR3 length: 15; D gene: .; CDR3 protein: CATSKQRGPLYGYTF; CDR3 DNA: TGTGCCACCAGCAAGCAGAGGGGACCCCTCTATGGCTACACCTTC
V gene: TRBV14; clone size: .; J gene: TRBJ2-2; CDR3 length: 18; D gene: .; CDR3 protein: CASSQDRVVNLNTGELFF; CDR3 DNA: TGTGCCAGCAGCCAAGATAGGGTTGTAAACCTTAACACCGGGGAGCTGTTTTTT
V gene: TRBV6-1; clone size: .; J gene: TRBJ2-3; CDR3 length: 16; D gene: TRBD2; CDR3 protein: CASSAKAGASTDTQYF; CDR3 DNA: TGTGCCAGCAGTGCGAAAGCGGGAGCTAGCACAGATACGCAGTATTTT
V gene: TRBV6-4; clone size: .; J gene: TRBJ1-1; CDR3 length: 13; D gene: .; CDR3 protein: CASSVITGAEAFF; CDR3 DNA: TGTGCCAGCAGCGTTATTACCGGCGCTGAAGCTTTCTTT
V gene: TRBV7-2; clone size: .; J gene: TRBJ2-5; CDR3 length: 14; D gene: .; CDR3 protein: CASSSSPLGETQYF; CDR3 DNA: TGTGCCAGCAGTTCGTCACCCCTTGGGGAGACCCAGTACTTC
V gene: TRBV7-9; clone size: .; J gene: TRBJ1-2; CDR3 length: 16; D gene: .; CDR3 protein: CASSLDVRGGGNGYTF; CDR3 DNA: TGTGCCAGCAGCTTAGATGTGAGGGGTGGAGGTAATGGCTACACCTTC
V gene: TRBV18; clone size: .; J gene: TRBJ1-5; CDR3 length: 14; D gene: .; CDR3 protein: CASSQTDSNQPQHF; CDR3 DNA: TGTGCCAGCTCTCAGACAGATAGCAATCAGCCCCAGCATTTT
V gene: TRBV19; clone size: .; J gene: TRBJ1-1; CDR3 length: 13; D gene: .; CDR3 protein: CASSIPGSGEAFF; CDR3 DNA: TGTGCCAGTAGTATTCCAGGGAGCGGTGAAGCTTTCTTT
V gene: TRBV24-1; clone size: .; J gene: TRBJ1-5; CDR3 length: 14; D gene: .; CDR3 protein: CASHGAPEISPQHF; CDR3 DNA: TGTGCCTCCCACGGGGCCCCCGAAATCAGCCCCCAGCATTTT
V gene: TRBV7-8; clone size: once; J gene: TRBJ1-1; CDR3 length: 13; D gene: .; CDR3 protein: CASSPSMNTEAFF; CDR3 DNA: TGTGCCAGCAGCCCGTCTATGAACACTGAAGCTTTCTTT
V gene: TRBV5-4; clone size: .; J gene: TRBJ1-6; CDR3 length: 13; D gene: .; CDR3 protein: CASSFKGVSPLHF; CDR3 DNA: TGTGCCAGCAGCTTCAAAGGCGTGAGTCCCCTCCACTTT
V gene: TRBV30; clone size: .; J gene: TRBJ1-1; CDR3 length: 11; D gene: .; CDR3 protein: CAWVLNTEAFF; CDR3 DNA: TGTGCCTGGGTATTGAACACTGAAGCTTTCTTT
V gene: TRBV11-2; clone size: .; J gene: TRBJ1-1; CDR3 length: 14; D gene: .; CDR3 protein: CASSIDRVDTEAFF; CDR3 DNA: TGTGCCAGCAGCATTGACCGGGTCGACACTGAAGCTTTCTTT
V gene: TRBV6-1; clone size: .; J gene: TRBJ1-3; CDR3 length: 16; D gene: TRBD1; CDR3 protein: CASSGAGTGAGNTIYF; CDR3 DNA: TGTGCCAGCAGTGGCGCCGGGACAGGGGCTGGAAACACCATATATTTT
V gene: TRBV7-3; clone size: .; J gene: TRBJ2-1; CDR3 length: 15; D gene: TRBD2; CDR3 protein: CASSPGRSSYNEQFF; CDR3 DNA: TGTGCCAGCAGCCCCGGGAGGAGCTCCTACAATGAGCAGTTCTTC
V gene: TRBV19; clone size: .; J gene: TRBJ1-1; CDR3 length: 14; D gene: TRBD1; CDR3 protein: CASGRDRLNTEAFF; CDR3 DNA: TGTGCCAGTGGTAGGGACAGGTTGAACACTGAAGCTTTCTTT
V gene: TRBV5-4; clone size: .; J gene: TRBJ2-2; CDR3 length: 16; D gene: .; CDR3 protein: CASSWRLEGGTGELFF; CDR3 DNA: TGTGCCAGCAGCTGGAGACTAGAGGGGGGTACCGGGGAGCTGTTTTTT
V gene: TRBV27; clone size: .; J gene: TRBJ2-3; CDR3 length: 13; D gene: .; CDR3 protein: CASSFGPTDTQYF; CDR3 DNA: TGTGCCAGCAGTTTTGGGCCCACAGATACGCAGTATTTT
V gene: TRBV5-6; clone size: .; J gene: TRBJ1-2; CDR3 length: 15; D gene: TRBD1; CDR3 protein: CASSAWTGDNYGYTF; CDR3 DNA: TGTGCCAGCAGCGCATGGACAGGGGACAACTATGGCTACACCTTC
V gene: TRBV19; clone size: .; J gene: TRBJ1-2; CDR3 length: 11; D gene: .; CDR3 protein: CASSDGYGYTF; CDR3 DNA: TGTGCCAGTTCGGACGGCTATGGCTACACCTTC
V gene: TRBV5-5; clone size: .; J gene: TRBJ1-4; CDR3 length: 13; D gene: .; CDR3 protein: CASSLMGDEKLFF; CDR3 DNA: TGTGCCAGCAGCTTGATGGGGGATGAAAAACTGTTTTTT
V gene: TRBV10-3; clone size: .; J gene: TRBJ1-5; CDR3 length: 12; D gene: .; CDR3 protein: CAISEGSQPQHF; CDR3 DNA: TGTGCCATCAGTGAAGGGAGTCAGCCCCAGCATTTT
V gene: TRBV6-5; clone size: .; J gene: TRBJ1-2; CDR3 length: 16; D gene: .; CDR3 protein: CASSYSRGPGSYGYTF; CDR3 DNA: TGTGCCAGCAGTTACTCGAGGGGACCCGGCTCCTATGGCTACACCTTC
V gene: TRBV28; clone size: .; J gene: TRBJ1-4; CDR3 length: 16; D gene: TRBD1; CDR3 protein: CASSHPPTGTNEKLFF; CDR3 DNA: TGTGCCAGCAGCCACCCCCCGACAGGGACTAATGAAAAACTGTTTTTT